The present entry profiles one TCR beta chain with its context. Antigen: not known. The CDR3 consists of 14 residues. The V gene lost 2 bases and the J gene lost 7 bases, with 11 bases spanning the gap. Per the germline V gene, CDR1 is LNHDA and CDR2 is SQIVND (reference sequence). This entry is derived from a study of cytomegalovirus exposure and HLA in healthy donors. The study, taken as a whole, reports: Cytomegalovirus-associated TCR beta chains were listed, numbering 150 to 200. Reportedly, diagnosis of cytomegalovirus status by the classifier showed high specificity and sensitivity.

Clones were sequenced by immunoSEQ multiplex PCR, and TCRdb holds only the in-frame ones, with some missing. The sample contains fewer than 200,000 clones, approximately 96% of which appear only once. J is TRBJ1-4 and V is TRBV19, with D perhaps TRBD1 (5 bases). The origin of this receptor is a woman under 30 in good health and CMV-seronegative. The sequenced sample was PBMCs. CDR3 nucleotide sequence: TGTGCCAGTAGTATACACTTTAGGGGTGAAAAACTGTTTTTT. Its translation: CASSIHFRGEKLFF. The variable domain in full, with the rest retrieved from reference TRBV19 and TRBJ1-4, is DGGITQSPKYLFRKEGQNVTLSCEQNLNHDAMYWYRQDPGQGLRLIYYSQIVNDFQKGDIAEGYSVSREKKESFPLTVTSAQKNPTAFYLCASSIHFRGEKLFFGSGTQLSVL.